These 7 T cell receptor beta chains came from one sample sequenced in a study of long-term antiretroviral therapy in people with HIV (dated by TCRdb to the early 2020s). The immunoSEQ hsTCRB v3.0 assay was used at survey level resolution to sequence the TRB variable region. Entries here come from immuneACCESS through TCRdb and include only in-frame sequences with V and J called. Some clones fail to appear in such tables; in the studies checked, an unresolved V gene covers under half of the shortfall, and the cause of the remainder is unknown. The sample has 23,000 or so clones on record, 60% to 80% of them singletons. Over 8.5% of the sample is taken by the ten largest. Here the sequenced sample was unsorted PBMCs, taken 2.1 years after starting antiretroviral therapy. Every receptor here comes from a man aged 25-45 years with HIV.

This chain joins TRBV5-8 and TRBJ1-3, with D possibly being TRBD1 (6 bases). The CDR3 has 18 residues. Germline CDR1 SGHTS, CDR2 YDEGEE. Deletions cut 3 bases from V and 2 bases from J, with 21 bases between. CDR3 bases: TGTGCCAGCAGCTCCAAGGCCGGGACAAGGCCCACTGGAAACACCATATATTTT. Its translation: CASSSKAGTRPTGNTIYF. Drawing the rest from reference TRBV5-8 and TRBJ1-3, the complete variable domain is EAGVTQSPTHLIKTRGQQATLRCSPISGHTSVYWYQQALGLGLQFLLWYDEGEERNRGNFPPRFSGRQFPNYSSELNVNALELEDSALYLCASSSKAGTRPTGNTIYFGEGSWLTVV.

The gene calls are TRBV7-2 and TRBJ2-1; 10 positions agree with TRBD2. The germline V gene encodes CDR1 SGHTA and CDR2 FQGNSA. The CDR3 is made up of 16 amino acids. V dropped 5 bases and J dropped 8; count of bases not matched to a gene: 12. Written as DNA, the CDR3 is TGTGCCAGCAGCCCCGGCCCAGCGGGGGGGCGGTATGAGCAGTTCTTC. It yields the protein CASSPGPAGGRYEQFF.

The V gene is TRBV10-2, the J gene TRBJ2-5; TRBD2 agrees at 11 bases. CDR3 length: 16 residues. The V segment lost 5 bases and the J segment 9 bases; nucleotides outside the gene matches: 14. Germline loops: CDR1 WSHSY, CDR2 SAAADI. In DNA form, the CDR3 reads TGCGCCAGCAGTCCGGGGGCGGAGACTAGCGGGGTTTCCCAGTACTTC. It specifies CASSPGAETSGVSQYF.

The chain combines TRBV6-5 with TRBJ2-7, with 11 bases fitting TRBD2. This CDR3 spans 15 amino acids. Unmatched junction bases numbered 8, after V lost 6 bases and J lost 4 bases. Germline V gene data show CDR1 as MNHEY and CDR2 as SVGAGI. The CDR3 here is CASSRLAGRGYEQYF. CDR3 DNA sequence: TGTGCCAGCAGCCGACTAGCGGGGAGGGGGTACGAGCAGTACTTC.

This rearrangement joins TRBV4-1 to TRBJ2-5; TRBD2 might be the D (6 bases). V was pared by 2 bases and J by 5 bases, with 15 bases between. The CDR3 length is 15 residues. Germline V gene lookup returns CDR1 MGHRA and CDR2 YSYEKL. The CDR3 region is CASSQTRRGRETQYF. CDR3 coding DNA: TGCGCCAGCAGCCAAACAAGGAGGGGCCGGGAGACCCAGTACTTC.

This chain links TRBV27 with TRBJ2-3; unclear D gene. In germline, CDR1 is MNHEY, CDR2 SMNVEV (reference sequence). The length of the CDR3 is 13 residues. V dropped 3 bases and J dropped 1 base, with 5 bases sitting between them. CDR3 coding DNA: TGTGCCAGCAGTTTTGGCGGCACAGATACGCAGTATTTT. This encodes CASSFGGTDTQYF.

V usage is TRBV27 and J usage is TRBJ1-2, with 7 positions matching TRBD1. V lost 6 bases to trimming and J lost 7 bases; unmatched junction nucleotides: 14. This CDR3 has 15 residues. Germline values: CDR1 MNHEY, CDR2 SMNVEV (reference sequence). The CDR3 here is CASSPIDREVRGYTF. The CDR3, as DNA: TGTGCCAGCAGCCCCATCGACAGGGAAGTCCGTGGCTACACCTTC.